This TCR beta chain was found in a study of T cell responses to AZD1222 COVID-19 vaccine. Profiled with immunoSEQ multiplex PCR; TCRdb holds only in-frame clones, not every one. Of about 92,000 clones in the sample, 88% were seen once. The ends were cut back, 5 bases at V and 2 bases at J, with 13 bases in the middle. Germline V lookup: CDR1 MDHEN, CDR2 SYDVKM. The CDR3 spans 14 residues. In the case of this clone: The target antigen is unknown.

Broader study findings: Spike-specific TCR breadth and depth grew following two AZD1222 doses. Repertoire samples came only from after the peak T cell response.

The genes are TRBV28 and TRBJ2-7; D may correspond to TRBD1 or TRBD2 (5 bases each). Sequencing used peripheral blood, obtained on day 0 of MenACWY control vaccination. This clonotype was sampled from an adult in good health. The CDR3 DNA follows: TGTGCCAGCAGTGCCCCGGGGCGGGCCTACGAGCAGTACTTC. As protein: CASSAPGRAYEQYF.